One and the same sample provided the 3 T cell receptor beta chains below, sequenced in a study of T cell responses to AZD1222 COVID-19 vaccine. The table came from immunoSEQ multiplex PCR; TCRdb's copy has only in-frame clones and leaves some out. The repertoire holds 80,000 to 90,000 clones, with roughly 89% as singletons. Sample: peripheral blood, taken on day 0 of AZD1222 vaccination. The receptor set was obtained from an adult in good health.

V gene TRBV5-1 combines with J gene TRBJ2-1; 7 bases align to TRBD1. The J segment lost 0 bases and the V segment lost 7 bases, leaving 4 bases of the junction unmatched. The germline CDR1 and CDR2 sequences are SGHRS and YFSETQ. The CDR3 runs to 14 residues. The CDR3 nucleotides are TGCGCCAGCTCGGACAGGAGCTCCTACAATGAGCAGTTCTTC. Translating gives CASSDRSSYNEQFF.

The chain uses TRBV28 and TRBJ1-1; 7 bases fit TRBD1. The V gene end was trimmed by 6 bases and the J gene end by 4 bases; junction bases not matched to a gene: 11. Per germline, CDR1 MDHEN and CDR2 SYDVKM. This CDR3 contains 15 residues. CDR3: CASRPLQGGFTEAFF. Here the CDR3 DNA reads TGTGCCAGCAGACCTCTCCAGGGGGGCTTCACTGAAGCTTTCTTT.

The chain carries TRBV5-1 and TRBJ2-3; D ambiguous. The CDR3 consists of 13 residues. Trimming left V 4 bases short and J 2 bases short, with 8 bases between. Germline loops: CDR1 SGHRS, CDR2 YFSETQ. The chain's CDR3 is CASSVYTTDTQYF. For the CDR3, the DNA is TGCGCCAGCAGCGTTTATACCACAGATACGCAGTATTTT. The full variable domain, rest sourced from reference TRBV5-1 and TRBJ2-3, is KAGVTQTPRYLIKTRGQQVTLSCSPISGHRSVSWYQQTPGQGLQFLFEYFSETQRNKGNFPGRFSGRQFSNSRSEMNVSTLELGDSALYLCASSVYTTDTQYFGPGTRLTVL.